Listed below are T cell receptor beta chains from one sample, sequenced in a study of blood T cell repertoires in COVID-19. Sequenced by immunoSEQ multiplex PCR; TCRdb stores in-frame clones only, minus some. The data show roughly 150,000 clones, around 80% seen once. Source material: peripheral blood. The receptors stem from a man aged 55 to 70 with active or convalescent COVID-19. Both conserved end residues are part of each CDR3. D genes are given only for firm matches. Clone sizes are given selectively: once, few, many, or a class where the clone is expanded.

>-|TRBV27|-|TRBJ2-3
CASSSRNTDTQYF
TGTGCCAGCAGTAGCCGAAACACAGATACGCAGTATTTT
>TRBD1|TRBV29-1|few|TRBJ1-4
CSARTGGDEKLFF
TGCAGCGCCCGGACAGGGGGGGACGAAAAACTGTTTTTT
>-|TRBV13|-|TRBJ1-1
CASSSQGHTEAFF
TGTGCCAGCAGCTCACAGGGACACACTGAAGCTTTCTTT
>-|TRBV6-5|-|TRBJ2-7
CASSYSRVVYEQYF
TGTGCCAGCAGTTACTCGAGGGTTGTCTACGAGCAGTACTTC
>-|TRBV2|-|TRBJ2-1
CASSERHINFNEQFF
TGTGCCAGCAGTGAGAGGCACATTAACTTCAATGAGCAGTTCTTC
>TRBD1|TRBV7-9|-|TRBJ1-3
CASSSGGHGGPGNTIYF
TGTGCCAGCAGCTCAGGGGGACACGGTGGACCTGGAAACACCATATATTTT
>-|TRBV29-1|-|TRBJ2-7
CSVSGRHESYEQYF
TGCAGCGTGTCAGGTCGCCATGAATCCTACGAGCAGTACTTC
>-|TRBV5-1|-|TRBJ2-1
CASSLGGSSYNEQFF
TGCGCCAGCAGCTTGGGCGGAAGCTCCTACAATGAGCAGTTCTTC
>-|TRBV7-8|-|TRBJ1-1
CASSTGLRDTEAFF
TGTGCCAGCAGCACGGGACTCCGGGACACTGAAGCTTTCTTT
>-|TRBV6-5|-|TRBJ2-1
CASVLNGVGSDEQFF
TGTGCCAGCGTGCTCAACGGGGTGGGTAGTGATGAGCAGTTCTTC
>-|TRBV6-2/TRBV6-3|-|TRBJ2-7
CASSYGGTAYEQYF
TGTGCCAGCAGTTACGGAGGGACAGCCTACGAGCAGTACTTC
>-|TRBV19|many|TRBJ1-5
CASSGGGVMPQHF
TGTGCCAGTTCGGGAGGTGGGGTGATGCCCCAGCATTTT
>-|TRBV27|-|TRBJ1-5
CASSFRYSNQPQHF
TGTGCCAGCAGTTTCAGATATAGCAATCAGCCCCAGCATTTT
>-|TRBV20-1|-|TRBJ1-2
CSAQESGYTF
TGCAGTGCTCAGGAAAGCGGCTACACCTTC
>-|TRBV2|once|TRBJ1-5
CASSTGPGQPQHF
TGTGCCAGCAGTACAGGGCCAGGGCAGCCCCAGCATTTT
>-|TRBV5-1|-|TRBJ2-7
CASSLARGNEQYF
TGCGCCAGCAGCTTGGCCAGGGGTAACGAGCAGTACTTC
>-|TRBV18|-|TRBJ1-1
CASSRLTTSNTEAFF
TGTGCCAGCTCCCGCCTGACTACCTCGAACACTGAAGCTTTCTTT